This T cell receptor beta chain comes out of a study of blood T cell repertoires in COVID-19. Background on the study: PBMCs, B-cell-depleted T cells, or T cells were the source of the cDNA or gDNA that made up the material.

Per the original data handling: Nucleated cell number was recorded as an estimate derived from reference gene primer amplification. Only in-frame clones appear in the TCRdb table, and some are missing; sequencing was by immunoSEQ multiplex PCR. That table supplies the V and J calls and clone size; D and trimming were determined from the DNA. The table records 250,000 to 300,000 clones, 75% to 90% of them present only once. Trimming shortened V by 3 bases and J by 0 bases, and 12 bases separated the two germline ends. The CDR3 is 15 residues long. Per germline, CDR1 DFQATT and CDR2 SNEGSKA (reference sequence).

Sequenced material: peripheral blood. The clonotype was recovered from a woman aged 40 to 55 who had recovered from COVID-19. V is TRBV20-1 and J is TRBJ2-1; D perhaps matches TRBD1 (5 bases). In DNA form, the CDR3 reads TGCAGTGCTAGTTTGTGGGGCAGCTCCTACAATGAGCAGTTCTTC. It codes for CSASLWGSSYNEQFF.